This is a list of T cell receptor beta chains from one sample in a study of shared clonotypes between healthy human individuals. Clones were sequenced by immunoSEQ multiplex PCR, and TCRdb holds only the in-frame ones, with some missing. The sample includes under 2,000,000 clones, about 94% of them seen just once. The sequencing input was naive CD8+ T cells sorted from blood. The origin of the receptors is a young man in good health. Each CDR3 is given with its conserved first and last residue. The order of the fields is clone size, V gene, D gene, J gene, CDR3 protein, CDR3 DNA. The D gene is left open where the match is weak. The listing skips clone size in some rows; elsewhere it reads once, few, many or a size class.

>-|TRBV25-1|TRBD1|TRBJ2-2
CASSSRTGASGELFF
TGTGCCAGCAGCTCCCGGACAGGGGCTTCAGGGGAGCTGTTTTTT
>-|TRBV5-4|TRBD1|TRBJ2-7
CASSLVGQGYEQYF
TGTGCCAGCAGCCTGGTTGGACAGGGCTACGAGCAGTACTTC
>-|TRBV27|-|TRBJ2-2
CASSEKQGDTGELFF
TGTGCCAGCAGTGAAAAACAGGGCGACACCGGGGAGCTGTTTTTT
>once|TRBV5-6|-|TRBJ2-5
CASTGVEETQYF
TGTGCCAGCACAGGTGTCGAAGAGACCCAGTACTTC
>once|TRBV6-5|TRBD2|TRBJ2-3
CASSSGLVGRTDTQYF
TGTGCCAGCAGTTCAGGACTAGTGGGGAGAACAGATACGCAGTATTTT
>-|TRBV14|-|TRBJ2-7
CASSHRGAHEQYF
TGTGCCAGCAGCCATCGGGGGGCCCACGAGCAGTACTTC
>-|TRBV6-1|-|TRBJ2-7
CASSFQDIPGEQYF
TGTGCCAGCAGCTTCCAGGACATCCCAGGGGAGCAGTACTTC
>-|TRBV30|TRBD1|TRBJ1-2
CVADRTRTGVGYGYTF
TGTGTAGCGGACAGGACGAGGACGGGGGTCGGGTATGGCTACACCTTC
>-|TRBV7-2|-|TRBJ1-4
CASSFVRGEKLFF
TGTGCCAGCAGCTTCGTGCGTGGCGAAAAACTGTTTTTT
>-|TRBV2|-|TRBJ2-3
CASSEDTQYF
TGTGCCAGCAGTGAGGATACGCAGTATTTT
>-|TRBV5-1|TRBD1|TRBJ2-7
CASSFRTGGLEQYF
TGCGCCAGCAGCTTCCGGACAGGGGGACTTGAGCAGTACTTC
>-|TRBV13|-|TRBJ1-3
CASSVLSGSSGNTIYF
TGTGCCAGCAGCGTCCTGTCTGGTTCTTCTGGAAACACCATATATTTT
>-|TRBV6-4|TRBD1|TRBJ2-6
CASSDPRQGDGSGANVLTF
TGTGCCAGCAGTGACCCCCGACAGGGAGACGGCTCTGGGGCCAACGTCCTGACTTTC
>-|TRBV11-2|-|TRBJ1-1
CASSPPSMNTEAFF
TGTGCCAGCAGCCCCCCGAGCATGAACACTGAAGCTTTCTTT
>-|TRBV11-2|-|TRBJ1-5
CASSLDTSNQPQHF
TGTGCCAGCAGCTTAGACACTAGCAATCAGCCCCAGCATTTT
>-|TRBV6-5|-|TRBJ2-2
CASSYMDLNTGELFF
TGTGCCAGCAGTTATATGGACCTGAACACCGGGGAGCTGTTTTTT
>-|TRBV12-5|-|TRBJ1-5
CASGLGGLNQPQHF
TGTGCTAGTGGTTTGGGGGGTCTGAACCAGCCCCAGCATTTT
>-|TRBV13|-|TRBJ2-1
CASSFTGFNEQFF
TGTGCCAGCAGCTTCACAGGTTTCAATGAGCAGTTCTTC
>-|TRBV7-2|-|TRBJ2-7
CASSLAPGDPYEQYF
TGTGCCAGCAGCTTAGCGCCGGGAGATCCCTACGAGCAGTACTTC
>-|TRBV5-5|TRBD1|TRBJ1-6
CASSYGTGEDYNSPLHF
TGTGCCAGCAGCTACGGGACAGGCGAAGATTATAATTCACCCCTCCACTTT
>-|TRBV5-1|TRBD2|TRBJ2-1
CASSCDPKTSGIVGSSYNEQFF
TGCGCCAGCAGCTGCGACCCTAAGACTAGCGGGATCGTAGGGAGCTCCTACAATGAGCAGTTCTTC
>-|TRBV29-1|-|TRBJ2-3
CSVEGGDTDTQYF
TGCAGCGTTGAGGGCGGGGACACAGATACGCAGTATTTT
>-|TRBV5-1|-|TRBJ2-2
CASSVVLGELFF
TGCGCCAGCAGCGTGGTATTGGGGGAGCTGTTTTTT
>-|TRBV9|TRBD1|TRBJ1-1
CASSPRQGKAFF
TGTGCCAGCAGCCCGCGACAGGGGAAGGCTTTCTTT
>-|TRBV7-8|-|TRBJ2-7
CASSLGGGGEQYF
TGTGCCAGCAGCTTAGGTGGGGGCGGCGAGCAGTACTTC
>-|TRBV7-9|-|TRBJ2-3
CASSPPRGREKTDTQYF
TGTGCCAGCAGCCCACCCCGCGGCAGGGAGAAAACAGATACGCAGTATTTT
>once|TRBV7-9|-|TRBJ1-1
CASDPGGSTEAFF
TGTGCCAGCGACCCCGGGGGTTCCACTGAAGCTTTCTTT
>-|TRBV2|TRBD2|TRBJ2-3
CASTGTSGSTDTQYF
TGTGCCAGCACCGGGACTAGCGGGAGCACAGATACGCAGTATTTT
>-|TRBV29-1|-|TRBJ2-7
CSVHSWTTTYEQYF
TGCAGCGTCCACTCCTGGACTACCACCTACGAGCAGTACTTC
>-|TRBV4-3|TRBD1|TRBJ2-7
CASSPAAGQGSYEQYF
TGCGCCAGCAGCCCAGCGGCGGGACAGGGCTCCTACGAGCAGTACTTC
>-|TRBV21-1|-|TRBJ2-6
CASSKVGTAWGSGANVLTF
-
>-|TRBV7-6|TRBD2|TRBJ2-7
CASSLSGGLEEQYF
TGTGCCAGCAGCCTCAGCGGGGGACTAGAAGAGCAGTACTTC
>-|TRBV30|-|TRBJ2-1
CAWSVLSNNEQFF
TGTGCCTGGAGTGTTCTCAGTAACAATGAGCAGTTCTTC
>-|TRBV6-6|-|TRBJ2-7
CASRQGGENYEQYF
TGTGCCAGCAGACAAGGGGGGGAAAACTACGAGCAGTACTTC
>-|TRBV11-2|-|TRBJ2-1
CASSLYPGAPPFF
TGTGCCAGCAGCTTATACCCCGGGGCCCCACCATTCTTC
>-|TRBV7-9|-|TRBJ2-7
CASSLSAGTIYEQYF
TGTGCCAGCAGCTTATCTGCAGGGACGATCTACGAGCAGTACTTC
>-|TRBV7-8|-|TRBJ1-5
CASSLVSWGSGNQPQHF
TGTGCCAGCAGCTTAGTTTCCTGGGGGTCTGGCAATCAGCCCCAGCATTTT
>-|TRBV6-5|TRBD1|TRBJ1-2
CATSGQDYGYTF
TGTGCCACATCGGGACAGGACTATGGCTACACCTTC
>-|TRBV11-2|TRBD2|TRBJ2-1
CASSPPPGGKLFF
TGTGCCAGCAGCCCCCCCCCGGGGGGGAAATTGTTCTTC
>-|TRBV2|-|TRBJ2-5
CASIDIQETQYF
TGTGCCAGCATCGATATCCAAGAGACCCAGTACTTC
>-|TRBV28|TRBD2|TRBJ2-5
CASSPIAGGLGETQYF
TGTGCCAGCAGCCCGATAGCGGGGGGGCTTGGTGAGACCCAGTACTTC
>-|TRBV19|-|TRBJ1-1
CASSIGSLMNTEAFF
TGTGCCAGTAGTATCGGCAGTTTAATGAACACTGAAGCTTTCTTT
>-|TRBV7-9|-|TRBJ2-7
CASSNRTYEQYF
TGTGCCAGCAGCAACAGGACCTACGAGCAGTACTTC
>-|TRBV5-1|-|TRBJ1-2
CASSFSGKANYGYTF
TGCGCCAGCAGCTTTTCAGGGAAGGCCAACTATGGCTACACCTTC
>-|TRBV6-1|TRBD1|TRBJ2-2
CASSEALDRVAGELFF
TGTGCCAGCAGTGAAGCCTTGGACAGGGTAGCCGGGGAGCTGTTTTTT
>-|TRBV5-1|TRBD2|TRBJ2-2
CASSQFLAASPGELFF
TGCGCCAGCAGCCAATTCCTAGCGGCGTCCCCCGGGGAGCTGTTTTTT